The 9 T cell receptor beta chains below were found in one sample sequenced in a study of cytomegalovirus exposure and HLA in healthy donors. PCR employed 60 Vbeta and 13 Jbeta primers. Profiling relied on immunoSEQ multiplex PCR, and the TCRdb table lists in-frame clones only, not all of them. The data show more than 100,000 clones, 76% seen once. The sequenced material came from PBMCs. These TCRs come from a woman under 30 in good health and CMV-seropositive.

Only a few counts were recorded for this clone. The chain is built from TRBV2 and TRBJ1-5; 9 nucleotides agree with TRBD1. Germline loops: CDR1 SNHLY, CDR2 FYNNEI. The CDR3 sequence is 20 residues long. Germline trimming cut 4 bases from V and 5 bases from J; bases unmatched to any gene: 21. CDR3 loop: CASSGPTVPGQGWGDQPQHF. Here the CDR3 DNA reads TGTGCCAGCAGTGGCCCAACCGTCCCGGGACAGGGTTGGGGGGATCAGCCCCAGCATTTT. Supplemented by reference TRBV2 and TRBJ1-5, the full variable domain reads EPEVTQTPSHQVTQMGQEVILRCVPISNHLYFYWYRQILGQKVEFLVSFYNNEISEKSEIFDDQFSVERPDGSNFTLKIRSTKLEDSAMYFCASSGPTVPGQGWGDQPQHFGDGTRLSIL.

This chain links TRBV4-1 with TRBJ1-2; 9 bases match TRBD1. V was clipped by 6 bases and J by 4 bases; unmatched bases: 3. This CDR3 has 13 amino acids. Germline CDR1 reads MGHRA; CDR2 reads YSYEKL. CDR3 protein: CASRDRGGYGYTF. The CDR3 nucleotides read TGCGCCAGCAGGGACAGGGGAGGCTATGGCTACACCTTC.

The CDR3 protein is CASSARQGTNEKLFF. CDR3 in DNA: TGTGCCAGCAGCGCCAGACAGGGGACTAATGAAAAACTGTTTTTT. The chain couples TRBV11-1 to TRBJ1-4; 8 bases map to TRBD1. The J segment lost 2 bases and the V segment lost 5 bases, leaving 4 bases of the junction unmatched. Germline assignment: CDR1 SGHAT and CDR2 FQDESV (reference sequence). The CDR3 is 15 amino acids.

The genes are TRBV5-1 and TRBJ2-7; 7 nucleotides match TRBD1. The CDR3 runs 14 residues. With 5 bases clipped from V and 4 bases from J, the junction kept 9 bases outside the gene matches. Looked up from germline, CDR1 is SGHRS and CDR2 is YFSETQ. The CDR3 DNA is TGCGCCAGCAGTCTGTTGGGACAGACTTACGAGCAGTACTTC. This sequence encodes CASSLLGQTYEQYF. Full variable domain (outside the CDR3, taken from reference TRBV5-1 and TRBJ2-7): KAGVTQTPRYLIKTRGQQVTLSCSPISGHRSVSWYQQTPGQGLQFLFEYFSETQRNKGNFPGRFSGRQFSNSRSEMNVSTLELGDSALYLCASSLLGQTYEQYFGPGTRLTVT.

CDR3 residues: CASSGLRDSPLHF. The DNA for the CDR3 is TGTGCCAGCAGTGGACTCAGGGATTCACCCCTCCACTTT. This sequence joins TRBV2 and TRBJ1-6; D perhaps matches TRBD1 (5 bases). The CDR3 sequence is 13 residues long. Trimming removed 4 bases at V and 8 bases at J, with 9 bases between. CDR1 SNHLY and CDR2 FYNNEI come from the germline V gene.

Remarks on this clone: A read error is possible here, since a much larger clone lies one base away. The chain employs TRBV5-4 and TRBJ2-2; 8 bases match TRBD2. This CDR3 comprises 16 residues. Germline V gives CDR1 SGHNT, CDR2 YYREEE (reference sequence). The junction had 6 bases not matched to a gene; V was cut back by 4 bases and J by 1 base. CDR3 in amino acids: CASSERLALNTGELFF. CDR3 nucleotides: TGTGCCAGCAGCGAGAGACTAGCGCTGAACACCGGGGAGCTGTTTTTT.

V and J are TRBV5-6 and TRBJ1-1, with unresolved D. Germline V gives CDR1 SGHDT, CDR2 YYEEEE. CDR3 length: 14 amino acids. V was clipped by 0 bases and J by 6 bases, with 12 bases between them. CDR3 in DNA: TGTGCCAGCAGCTTGGGTTCCCGGGAGCCTGAAGCTTTCTTT. The encoded protein is CASSLGSREPEAFF. The full variable domain, rest sourced from reference TRBV5-6 and TRBJ1-1, is DAGVTQSPTHLIKTRGQQVTLRCSPKSGHDTVSWYQQALGQGPQFIFQYYEEEERQRGNFPDRFSGHQFPNYSSELNVNALLLGDSALYLCASSLGSREPEAFFGQGTRLTVV.

The chain recombines TRBV7-9 with TRBJ2-7; D not certain. The CDR3 is 11 residues long. V lost 4 bases, J lost 8 bases, and 9 bases lay in between. Germline V gives CDR1 SEHNR, CDR2 FQNEAQ (reference sequence). CDR3 sequence (DNA): TGTGCCAGCAGCTCACCCGGTAAGCAGTACTTC. Translation: CASSSPGKQYF.

The rearrangement uses TRBV29-1 and TRBJ2-4, with 7 positions matching TRBD1. Germline V gene lookup returns CDR1 SQVTM and CDR2 ANQGSEA. After removal of 6 bases from V and 4 bases from J, the junction contained 3 bases not matched to a gene. The CDR3 extends over 12 amino acids. In DNA, the CDR3 is TGCAGCGTCTGGACAGGAAAAAACATTCAGTACTTC. Translated, it gives CSVWTGKNIQYF.